This T cell receptor (beta chain) was documented in a study of cytomegalovirus exposure and HLA in healthy donors. Only in-frame clones appear in the TCRdb table, and some are missing; sequencing was by immunoSEQ multiplex PCR. Among 65,000 to 80,000 clones listed, roughly 95% were seen once. The germline V and J ends were trimmed by 3 bases and 1 base, with 10 bases remaining between them. CDR1 is SGHVS and CDR2 is FQNEAQ in the germline V gene. CDR3 size: 16 residues. General study results and limits: In a later analysis, first-cohort TCR clusters were found to tend to co-occur in the approximately 120 validation repertoires.

This clone appeared a single time. The antigen remains undetermined. The rearrangement uses TRBV7-8 and TRBJ2-6; D is undetermined. Source material: PBMCs. The source is a young woman in good health and CMV-seropositive. The CDR3 nucleotides are TGTGCCAGCAGCTTCGCCGTTAGATCTGGGGCCAACGTCCTGACTTTC. Its translation: CASSFAVRSGANVLTF.